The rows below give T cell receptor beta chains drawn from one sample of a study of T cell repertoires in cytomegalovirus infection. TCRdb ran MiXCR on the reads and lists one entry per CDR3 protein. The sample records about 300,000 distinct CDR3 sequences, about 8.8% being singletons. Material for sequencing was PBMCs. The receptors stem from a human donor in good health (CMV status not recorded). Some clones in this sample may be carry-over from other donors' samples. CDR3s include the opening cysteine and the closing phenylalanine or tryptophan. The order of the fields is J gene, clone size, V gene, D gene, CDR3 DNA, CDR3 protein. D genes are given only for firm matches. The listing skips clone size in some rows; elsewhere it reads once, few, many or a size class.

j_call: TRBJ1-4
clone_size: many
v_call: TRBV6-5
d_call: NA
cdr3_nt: TGTGCCAGCAGTTACTCGGGACAAAGTGAAAAACTGTTTTTT
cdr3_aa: CASSYSGQSEKLFF

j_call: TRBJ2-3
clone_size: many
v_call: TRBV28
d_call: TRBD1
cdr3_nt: TGTGCCAGCGACGACCGGGACAGTAACACAGATACGCAGTATTTT
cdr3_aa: CASDDRDSNTDTQYF

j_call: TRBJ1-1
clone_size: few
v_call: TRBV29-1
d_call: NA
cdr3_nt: TGCAGCGTTGTAGCTGGGAGGGCTTTCTTT
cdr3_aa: CSVVAGRAFF

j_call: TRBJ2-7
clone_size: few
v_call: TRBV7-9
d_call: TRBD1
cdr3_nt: TGTGCCAGTGGGACAGGGAGGCTCTACGAGCAGTACTTC
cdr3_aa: CASGTGRLYEQYF

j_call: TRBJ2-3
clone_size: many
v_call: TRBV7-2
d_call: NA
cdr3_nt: TGTGCCAGCAGTTTTCCCGTCGGAGAACCCGTGTCGACAGATACGCAGTATTTT
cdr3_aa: CASSFPVGEPVSTDTQYF

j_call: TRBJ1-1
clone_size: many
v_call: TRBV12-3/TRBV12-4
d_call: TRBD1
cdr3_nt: TGTGCCAGCACCACAGGGGCGAACACTGAAGCTTTCTTT
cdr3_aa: CASTTGANTEAFF

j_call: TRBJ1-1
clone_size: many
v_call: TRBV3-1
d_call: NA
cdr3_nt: TGTGCCAGCAGCCTCGGACGGACTTTGGAAGCTTTCTTT
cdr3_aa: CASSLGRTLEAFF

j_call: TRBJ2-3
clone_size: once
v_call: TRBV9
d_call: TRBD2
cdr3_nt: TGTGCCAGCAGCGCACGTAGCGGGTCTAGCACAGATACGCAGTATTTT
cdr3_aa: CASSARSGSSTDTQYF

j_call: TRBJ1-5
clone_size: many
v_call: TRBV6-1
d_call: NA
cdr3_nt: TGTGCCAGCAGTAACGGTGGGGGAGTTCGTCAGCCCCAGCATTTT
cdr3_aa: CASSNGGGVRQPQHF

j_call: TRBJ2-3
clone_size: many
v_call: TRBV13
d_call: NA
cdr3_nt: TGTGCCAGCAGCTTAGGCAGGCCGGAAGATACGCAGTATTTT
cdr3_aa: CASSLGRPEDTQYF

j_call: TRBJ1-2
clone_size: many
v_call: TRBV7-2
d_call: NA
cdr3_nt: TGTGCCAGCAGCATACTTACAGGGAGAGGGGATGGCTACACCTTC
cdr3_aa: CASSILTGRGDGYTF

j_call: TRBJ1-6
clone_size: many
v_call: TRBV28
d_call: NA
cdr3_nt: TGTGCCAGCAGCCCTGCGGGGAGTGGATCACCCCTCCACTTT
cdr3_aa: CASSPAGSGSPLHF

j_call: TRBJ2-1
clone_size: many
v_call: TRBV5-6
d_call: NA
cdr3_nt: TGTGCCAGCAGCTTGGAGAGAGGGAACAATGAGCAGTTCTTC
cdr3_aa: CASSLERGNNEQFF

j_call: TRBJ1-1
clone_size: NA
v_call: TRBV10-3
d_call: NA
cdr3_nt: TGTGCCATCAGTGAGTCGAGAGACCTAGGGGAAGCTTTCTTT
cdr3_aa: CAISESRDLGEAFF

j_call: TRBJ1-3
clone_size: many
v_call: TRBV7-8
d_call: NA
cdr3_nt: TGTGCCAGCAGCGTGGTGACAGGCGGCGGAAACACCATATATTTT
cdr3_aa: CASSVVTGGGNTIYF

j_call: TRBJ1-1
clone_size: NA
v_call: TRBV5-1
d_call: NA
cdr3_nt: TGCGCCAGCAGCTTGGAATTAGACACTGAAGCTTTCTTT
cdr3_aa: CASSLELDTEAFF

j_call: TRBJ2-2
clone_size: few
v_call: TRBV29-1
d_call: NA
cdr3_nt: TGCAGCGTTGAACGACCCGGGGAAACTACTAGGTTCACCGGGGAGCTGTTTTTT
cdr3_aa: CSVERPGETTRFTGELFF

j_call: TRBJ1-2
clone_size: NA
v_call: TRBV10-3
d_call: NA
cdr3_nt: TGTGCCATCAGTGATTTGGACAGCAACTATGGCTACACCTTC
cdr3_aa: CAISDLDSNYGYTF

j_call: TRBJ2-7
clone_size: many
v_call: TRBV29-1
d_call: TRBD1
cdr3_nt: TGCAGCGTTGATCGGGACAGGGGAAACGAGCAGTACTTC
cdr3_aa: CSVDRDRGNEQYF

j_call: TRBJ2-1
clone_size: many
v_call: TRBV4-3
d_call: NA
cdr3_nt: TGCGCCAGCAGCCAAGAGGCCCCCTCCTACAATGAGCAGTTCTTC
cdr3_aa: CASSQEAPSYNEQFF

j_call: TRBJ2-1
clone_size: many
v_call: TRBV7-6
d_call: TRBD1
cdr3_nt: TGTGCCAGCAGCCCAACCGGGACAGGGGCCTTTGGGCAGTTCTTC
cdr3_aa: CASSPTGTGAFGQFF

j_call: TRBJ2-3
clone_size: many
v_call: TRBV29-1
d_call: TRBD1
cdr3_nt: TGCAGCGTTGGACAGGGGCTGACAGATACGCAGTATTTT
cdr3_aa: CSVGQGLTDTQYF

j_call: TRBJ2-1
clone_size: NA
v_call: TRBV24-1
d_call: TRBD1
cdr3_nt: TGTGCCACCAGTGACCGGACAGGGGGCCCCTACAATGAGCAGTTCTTC
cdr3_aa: CATSDRTGGPYNEQFF